One and the same sample provided the 3 T cell receptor beta chains below, sequenced in a study of blood T cell repertoires in COVID-19 (dated by TCRdb to about 2020). The library came from the immunoSEQ multiplex PCR assay. TCRdb took this table from immuneACCESS and kept in-frame rearrangements with V and J called. Such tables lack part of the clones; where checked against another copy, unresolved V genes explain under half of the gap, and the rest is unexplained. The sample includes more than 100,000 clones, with around 87% observed a single time. Less than 4.5% of the sample is taken by the ten largest. The sample consisted of peripheral blood. The receptors here all came from a woman in her sixties or seventies with acute or convalescent COVID-19.

The V and J genes are TRBV2 and TRBJ2-5; TRBD2 matches 7 bases. The ends lost 7 bases at V and 2 bases at J; junction bases unmatched: 4. The CDR3 has 13 residues. The germline V gene encodes CDR1 SNHLY and CDR2 FYNNEI. This chain's CDR3 is CASKAGVQETQYF. CDR3 DNA sequence: TGTGCCAGCAAGGCGGGGGTGCAAGAGACCCAGTACTTC.

This rearrangement joins TRBV18 to TRBJ2-7; no clear D gene. Looked up from germline, CDR1 is KGHSH and CDR2 is LQKENI. Trimming cost V 6 bases and J 3 bases, with 6 bases left between them. CDR3 length: 11 residues. The CDR3: CASSSNYEQYV. The CDR3 bases are TGTGCCAGCTCTAGTAACTACGAGCAGTACGTC.

The V gene is TRBV28, the J gene TRBJ2-3, with no clear D. Trimming took off 5 bases at V and 0 bases at J, with 9 bases between the two ends. The CDR3 has 14 residues. Per germline, CDR1 MDHEN and CDR2 SYDVKM. DNA of the CDR3: TGTGCCAGCAGTCTCCCGGGTAGCACAGATACGCAGTATTTT. Protein product: CASSLPGSTDTQYF.